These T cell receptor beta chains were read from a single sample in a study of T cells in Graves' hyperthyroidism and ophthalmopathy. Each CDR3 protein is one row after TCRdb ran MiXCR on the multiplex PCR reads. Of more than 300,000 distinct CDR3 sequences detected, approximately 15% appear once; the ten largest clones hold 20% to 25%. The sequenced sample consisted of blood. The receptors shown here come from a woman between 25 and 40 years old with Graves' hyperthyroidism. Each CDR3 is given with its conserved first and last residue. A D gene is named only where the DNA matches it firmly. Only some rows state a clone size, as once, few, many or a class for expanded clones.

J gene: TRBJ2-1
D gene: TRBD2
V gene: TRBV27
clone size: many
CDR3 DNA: TGTGCCAGCAGGGATCAAGCGGGAGAGTACAATGAGCAGTTCTTC
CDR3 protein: CASRDQAGEYNEQFF

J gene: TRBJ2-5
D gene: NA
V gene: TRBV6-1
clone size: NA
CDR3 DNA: TGTGCCAGCAGTTATACAAATAAAGAGACCCAGTACTTC
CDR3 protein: CASSYTNKETQYF

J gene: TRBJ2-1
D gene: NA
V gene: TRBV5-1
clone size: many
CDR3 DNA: TGCGCCAGCAGCTTGGCCGGCGGGACTGAGCAGTTCTTC
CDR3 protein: CASSLAGGTEQFF

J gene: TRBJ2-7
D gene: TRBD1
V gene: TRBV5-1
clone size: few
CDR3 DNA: TGCGCCAGCAGCAATGGACAGGGGTCCTACGAGCAGTACTTC
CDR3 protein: CASSNGQGSYEQYF

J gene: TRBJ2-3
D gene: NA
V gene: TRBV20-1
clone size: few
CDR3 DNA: TGCGGTCCTCAAAGCGGGTCATTGGATACGCAGTATTTT
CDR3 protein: CGPQSGSLDTQYF

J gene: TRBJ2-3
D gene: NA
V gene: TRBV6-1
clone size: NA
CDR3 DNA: TGTGCCAGCATAGGTACGGGGCGCCTTAGCACAGATACGCAGTATTTT
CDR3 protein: CASIGTGRLSTDTQYF

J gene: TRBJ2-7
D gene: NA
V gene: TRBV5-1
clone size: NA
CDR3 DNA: TGCGCCAGCAGGACCGGGACTTTCTACGAGCAGTACTTC
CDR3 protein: CASRTGTFYEQYF

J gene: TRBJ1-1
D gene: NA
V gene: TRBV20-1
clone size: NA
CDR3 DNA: TGCAGTGGGGATTCGAATAGGGGGACTGAAGCTTTCTTT
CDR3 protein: CSGDSNRGTEAFF

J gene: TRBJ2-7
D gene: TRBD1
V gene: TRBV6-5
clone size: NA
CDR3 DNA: TGTGCCAGCAATTACTCTCCCACCGGGACAGGATCATACGAGCAGTACTTC
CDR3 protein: CASNYSPTGTGSYEQYF

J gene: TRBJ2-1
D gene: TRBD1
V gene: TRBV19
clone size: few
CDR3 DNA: TGTGCCAGTAAGGAAACAGGGGACAATGAGCAGTTCTTC
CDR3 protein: CASKETGDNEQFF

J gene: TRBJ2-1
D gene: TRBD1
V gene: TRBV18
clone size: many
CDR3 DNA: TGTGCCAGCTCACGATCGGGACAGGGGGTGGATGAGCAGTTCTTC
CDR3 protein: CASSRSGQGVDEQFF

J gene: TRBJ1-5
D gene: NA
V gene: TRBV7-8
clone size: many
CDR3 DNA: TGTGCCAGCAGCTTAGCTGGGATCAATCAGCCCCAGCATTTT
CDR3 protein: CASSLAGINQPQHF

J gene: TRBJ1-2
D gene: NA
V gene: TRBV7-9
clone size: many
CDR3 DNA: TGTGCCAGCACGGTGGGGGGGGTCCAGGATGGCTACACCTTC
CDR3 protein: CASTVGGVQDGYTF

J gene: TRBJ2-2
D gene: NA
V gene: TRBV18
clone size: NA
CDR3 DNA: TGTGCCAGCTCACCGATAGGCACAAAGAACACCGGGGAGCTGTTTTTT
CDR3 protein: CASSPIGTKNTGELFF

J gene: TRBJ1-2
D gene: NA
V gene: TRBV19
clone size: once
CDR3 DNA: TGTGCCTGTCGGGGATCGCGCTATGGCTACACCTTC
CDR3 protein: CACRGSRYGYTF

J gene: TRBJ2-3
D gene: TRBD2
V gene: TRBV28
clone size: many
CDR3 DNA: TGTGCCAGCAGCCTTGGGCTAGCGGGAGGGCCAGGGAGCACAGATACGCAGTATTTT
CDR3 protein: CASSLGLAGGPGSTDTQYF

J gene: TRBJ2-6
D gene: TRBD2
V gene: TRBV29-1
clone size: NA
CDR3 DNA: TGCAGCGTTTCTGGACTAGCGGGAGGGGTCCGGGGGGCCAACGTCCTGACTTTC
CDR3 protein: CSVSGLAGGVRGANVLTF

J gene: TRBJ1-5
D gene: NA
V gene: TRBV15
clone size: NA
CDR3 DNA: TGTGCCACCAGCAGAGATCGGGGGTTTAATCAGCCCCAGCATTTT
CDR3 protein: CATSRDRGFNQPQHF

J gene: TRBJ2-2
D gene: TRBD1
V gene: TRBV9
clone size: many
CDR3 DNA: TGTGCCAGCAGCGTAACCGGGACAGGGGGCATCGGCGGGGAGCTGTTTTTT
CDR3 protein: CASSVTGTGGIGGELFF

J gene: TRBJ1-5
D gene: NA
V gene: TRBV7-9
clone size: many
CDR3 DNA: TGTGCCAGCAGCCCGTCTAGCAATCAGCCCCAGCATTTT
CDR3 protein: CASSPSSNQPQHF

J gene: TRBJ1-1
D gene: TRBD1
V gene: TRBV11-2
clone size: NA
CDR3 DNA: TGTGCCAGCAGACCTACAGGGGAATATGGCACTGAAGCTTTCTTT
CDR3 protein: CASRPTGEYGTEAFF

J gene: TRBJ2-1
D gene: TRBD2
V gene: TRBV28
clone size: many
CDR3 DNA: TGTGCCAGCAGCACAACAAATAGCGGGAGAAATGAGCAGTTCTTC
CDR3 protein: CASSTTNSGRNEQFF

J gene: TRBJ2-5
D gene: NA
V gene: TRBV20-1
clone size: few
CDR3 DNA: TGCAGTGCTCCCACCCAGGGAGAGACCCAGTACTTC
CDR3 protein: CSAPTQGETQYF

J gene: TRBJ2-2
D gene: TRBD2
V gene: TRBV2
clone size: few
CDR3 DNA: TGTGCCAGCAAGGGCGGGAGCCGAACCGGGGAGCTGTTTTTT
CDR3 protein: CASKGGSRTGELFF

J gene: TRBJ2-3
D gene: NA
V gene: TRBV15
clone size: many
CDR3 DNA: TGTGCCACCAGCAAACGGACCATTCTAGATACGCAGTATTTT
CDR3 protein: CATSKRTILDTQYF

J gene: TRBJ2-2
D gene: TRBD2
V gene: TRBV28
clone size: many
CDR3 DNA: TGTGCCAGCCGGGGACTAGAGGGCGGGGAGCTGTTTTTT
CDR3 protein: CASRGLEGGELFF

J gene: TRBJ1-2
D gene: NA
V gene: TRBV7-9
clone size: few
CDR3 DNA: TGTGCCAGCAGCCGATTATTGTGGCGGAGCCTATATGGCTACACCTTC
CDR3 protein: CASSRLLWRSLYGYTF

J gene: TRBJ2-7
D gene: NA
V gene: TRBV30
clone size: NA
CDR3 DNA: TGTGCCTGGAGTTGGGGAGACACCTACGAGCAGTACTTC
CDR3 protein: CAWSWGDTYEQYF

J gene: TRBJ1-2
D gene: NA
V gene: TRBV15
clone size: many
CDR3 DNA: TGTGCCACCAGCAGCGGGTTGGGCAGTGTCTATGGCTACACCTTC
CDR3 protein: CATSSGLGSVYGYTF

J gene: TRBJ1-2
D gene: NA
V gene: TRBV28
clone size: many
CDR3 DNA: TGTGCCAGCAGTGACGGCGACAGATGGAAAGACTATGGCTACACCTTC
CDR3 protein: CASSDGDRWKDYGYTF

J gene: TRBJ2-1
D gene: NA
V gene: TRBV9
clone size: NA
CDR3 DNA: TGTGCCAGCAGCGTAGGAGGGACGATAAATGAGCAGTTCTTC
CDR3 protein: CASSVGGTINEQFF

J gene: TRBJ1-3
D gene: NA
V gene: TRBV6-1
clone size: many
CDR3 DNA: TGTGCCAGCAGTTCAACAGGGTTCTCCAACACCATATATTTT
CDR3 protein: CASSSTGFSNTIYF

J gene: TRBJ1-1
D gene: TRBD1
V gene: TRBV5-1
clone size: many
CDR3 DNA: TGCGCCAGCGCTACCGGACAGGGGGCAGGTACTGAAGCTTTCTTT
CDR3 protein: CASATGQGAGTEAFF

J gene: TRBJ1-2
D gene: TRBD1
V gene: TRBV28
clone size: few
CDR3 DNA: TGTGCCAGCAGTTTCACCTTAGGGGGCAACTATGGCTACACCTTC
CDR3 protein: CASSFTLGGNYGYTF

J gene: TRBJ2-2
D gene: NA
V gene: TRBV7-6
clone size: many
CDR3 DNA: TGTGCCAGCAGCCACCGGGTTAACACCGGGGAGCTGTTTTTT
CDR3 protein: CASSHRVNTGELFF

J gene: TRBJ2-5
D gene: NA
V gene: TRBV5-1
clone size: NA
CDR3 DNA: TGCGCCAGCAGCGCCCGGGGCCCGTGGGGAGAGACCCAGTACTTC
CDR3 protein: CASSARGPWGETQYF

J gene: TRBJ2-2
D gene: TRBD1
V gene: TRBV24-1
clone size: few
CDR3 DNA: TGTGCCACCAGTGACCCCCGACCGGGACAGGCGAACACCGGGGAGCTGTTTTTT
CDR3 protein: CATSDPRPGQANTGELFF

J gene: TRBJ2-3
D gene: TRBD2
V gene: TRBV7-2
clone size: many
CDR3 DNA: TGTGCCAGCAGCTTAGGGGTCGGGCTAGCGGGAGTTACCACAGATACGCAGTATTTT
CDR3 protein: CASSLGVGLAGVTTDTQYF

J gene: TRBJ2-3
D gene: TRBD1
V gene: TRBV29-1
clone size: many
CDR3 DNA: TGCAGCGTTGGTGGGACAGGGGGTTCAGATACGCAGTATTTT
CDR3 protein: CSVGGTGGSDTQYF

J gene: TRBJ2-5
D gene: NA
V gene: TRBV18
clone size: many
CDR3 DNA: TGTGCCAGCAGCCCTCCGTCACAAGAGACCCAGTACTTC
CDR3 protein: CASSPPSQETQYF

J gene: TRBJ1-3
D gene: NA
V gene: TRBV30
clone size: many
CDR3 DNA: TGTGCCTGGGGTCTCGGAAACACCATATATTTT
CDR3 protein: CAWGLGNTIYF

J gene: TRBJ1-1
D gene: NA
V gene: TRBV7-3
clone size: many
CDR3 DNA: TGTGCCAGCAGCGCGGGACGGCAAAACACTGAAGCTTTCTTT
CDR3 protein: CASSAGRQNTEAFF

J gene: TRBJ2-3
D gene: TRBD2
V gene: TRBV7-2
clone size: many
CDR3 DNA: TGTGCCAGCAGCTTATACAGCGGGAGGACCGGTACGCAGTATTTT
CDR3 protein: CASSLYSGRTGTQYF

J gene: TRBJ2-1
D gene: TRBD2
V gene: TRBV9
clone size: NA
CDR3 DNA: TGTGCCAGCAGCGGGACTAGGTTTGAGCAGTTCTTC
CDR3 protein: CASSGTRFEQFF

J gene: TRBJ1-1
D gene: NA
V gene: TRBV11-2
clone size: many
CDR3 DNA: TGTGCCAGCAGCTTAGATGTGGATGCTGAAGCTTTCTTT
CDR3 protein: CASSLDVDAEAFF

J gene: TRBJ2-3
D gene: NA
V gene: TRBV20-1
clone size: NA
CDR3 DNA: TGCAGTCCTCTGGACCCTACAGATACGCAGTATTTT
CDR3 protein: CSPLDPTDTQYF

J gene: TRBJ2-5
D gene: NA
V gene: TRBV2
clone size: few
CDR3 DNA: TGTGCCAGCAGTGTGGCGGGCCAAGAGACCCAGTACTTC
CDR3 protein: CASSVAGQETQYF

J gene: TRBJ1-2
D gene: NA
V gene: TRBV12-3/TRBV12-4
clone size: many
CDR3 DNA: TGTGCCAGCAGCCTACTCGGGCAGCTAAGAAACTATGGCTACACCTTC
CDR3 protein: CASSLLGQLRNYGYTF

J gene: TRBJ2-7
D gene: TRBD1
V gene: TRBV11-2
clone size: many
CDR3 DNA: TGTGCCAGCAGCCGGACAGGGAACTACGAGCAGTACTTC
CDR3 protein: CASSRTGNYEQYF

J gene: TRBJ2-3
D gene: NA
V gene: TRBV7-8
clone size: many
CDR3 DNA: TGTGCCAGCAGCTCCAGCGTCGCGGTGGCTAGCACAGATACGCAGTATTTT
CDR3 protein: CASSSSVAVASTDTQYF

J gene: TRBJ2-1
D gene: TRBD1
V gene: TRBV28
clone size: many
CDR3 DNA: TGTGCCAGCAGCGATCTCTGGGACAGGGTTGAGAATGAGCAGTTCTTC
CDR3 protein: CASSDLWDRVENEQFF

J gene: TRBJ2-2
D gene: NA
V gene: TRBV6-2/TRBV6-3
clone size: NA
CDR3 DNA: TGTGCCAGCAACCGTGGCGGACCGAACACCGGGGAGCTGTTTTTT
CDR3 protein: CASNRGGPNTGELFF

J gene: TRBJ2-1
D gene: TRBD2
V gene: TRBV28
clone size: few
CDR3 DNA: TGTGCCAGCAGTTTAGGACTAGCGGGAGACCACAATGAGCAGTTCTTC
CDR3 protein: CASSLGLAGDHNEQFF